The 27 T cell receptor beta chains presented below share a single source sample, sequenced in a study of blood T cell repertoires in COVID-19. The repertoire was sequenced with immunoSEQ multiplex PCR; TCRdb's copy has only in-frame clones and lacks some. The sample shows 75,000 to 100,000 clones, around 80% of them seen only once. Material: peripheral blood. These receptors all stem from a woman of 80 years or more with acute or convalescent COVID-19.

The CDR3 region has the DNA TGTGCCACCAGTGAGTCTACGGGGGGGAACACTGAAGCTTTCTTT. Amino acids: CATSESTGGNTEAFF. J is TRBJ1-1 and V is TRBV24-1; D is possibly TRBD1 (5 bases). CDR3 length: 15 residues. V shed 4 bases and J shed 1 base, with 12 bases lying between them. Germline V gene data show CDR1 as KGHDR and CDR2 as SFDVKD.

This sequence joins TRBV9 and TRBJ2-5, with TRBD2 matching over 13 bases. V gave up 2 bases and J gave up 7 bases; unmatched junction bases: 8. CDR3 length equals 16 residues. Germline V gene data show CDR1 as SGDLS and CDR2 as YYNGEE. Here the CDR3 DNA reads TGTGCCAGCAGCGTCGGGACTAGCGGGAAATTTGTGACCCAGTACTTC. This encodes CASSVGTSGKFVTQYF.

The chain combines TRBV29-1 with TRBJ1-1; perhaps TRBD1 as D (6 bases). Between the trimmed V and J ends, which lost 0 bases and 5 bases, there was a span of 13 bases. The CDR3 totals 14 residues. Germline V CDR1 and CDR2: SQVTM, ANQGSEA. CDR3 loop: CSVEEDSPGTEAFF. DNA of the CDR3: TGCAGCGTTGAAGAGGACAGCCCGGGGACTGAAGCTTTCTTT.

This chain connects TRBV6-5 to TRBJ1-1; tentatively, D is TRBD1 (6 bases). V was trimmed by 0 bases and J by 8 bases, leaving 13 bases between them. CDR1 is MNHEY and CDR2 is SVGAGI in the germline V gene. The CDR3 runs 14 residues. The CDR3 bases are TGTGCCAGCAGTTACTCAGAAGGACAGAGGGAAGCTTTCTTT. This encodes CASSYSEGQREAFF.

The table lists this clone with a count of one. The chain is built from TRBV24-1 and TRBJ2-3; 9 bases align to TRBD1. The CDR3 sequence is 16 residues long. With V trimmed by 4 bases and J by 1 base, 5 bases remained unmatched. Germline V gives CDR1 KGHDR, CDR2 SFDVKD. CDR3 loop: CATSDPQGAGTDTQYF. CDR3 nucleotide sequence: TGTGCCACCAGTGACCCACAGGGGGCTGGCACAGATACGCAGTATTTT.

The V gene is TRBV5-8, the J gene TRBJ1-4, with a tentative D call TRBD1 (6 bases). With 2 bases removed from V and 7 bases from J, the gap between germline ends came to 15 bases. This CDR3 contains 15 residues. Per the germline V gene, CDR1 is SGHTS and CDR2 is YDEGEE. This chain's CDR3 is CASSLWGGLGEKLFF. The CDR3 nucleotides read TGTGCCAGCAGCTTATGGGGGGGCCTGGGTGAAAAACTGTTTTTT.

Only a few counts were recorded for this clone. The chain has TRBV3-1 (or the pseudogene TRBV3-2) and TRBJ1-4; D is ambiguous. The CDR3 is 20 amino acids. V was clipped by 0 bases and J by 0 bases, with 20 bases between them. Germline CDR1 and CDR2: LGHDT and YNNKEL (reference sequence). The CDR3 is CASSQELRPFSWATNEKLFF. The CDR3 bases are TGTGCCAGCAGCCAAGAACTGAGGCCCTTCAGCTGGGCAACTAATGAAAAACTGTTTTTT.

The V and J genes are TRBV11-3 and TRBJ2-3; 8 nucleotides match TRBD1. The CDR3 loop spans 16 amino acids. The junction had 7 bases not matched to a gene; V was cut back by 5 bases and J by 0 bases. CDR1 and CDR2 from the germline V gene are SGHNT and YENEEA. The CDR3 reads CASSGRGTGSTDTQYF. CDR3 coding DNA: TGTGCCAGCAGCGGCCGCGGGACAGGTAGCACAGATACGCAGTATTTT.

J is TRBJ2-7 and V is TRBV29-1; 7 bases line up with TRBD1. The CDR3 contains 14 residues. J lost 6 bases, V lost 4 bases, and 12 bases had no gene match. Germline CDR1 and CDR2: SQVTM and ANQGSEA. CDR3 coding DNA: TGCAGCGTTGCGGCAGACAGGGCCCCCTCCGAGCAGTACTTC. Translated: CSVAADRAPSEQYF.

This chain links TRBV7-9 with TRBJ1-2; weak D call: TRBD1 (6 bases). The CDR3 contains 13 residues. Germline CDR1 reads SEHNR; CDR2 reads FQNEAQ (reference sequence). V was shortened by 6 bases and J by 8 bases, with 16 bases between the two germline ends. This CDR3 is CASSSDSPRGYTF. The CDR3 region has the DNA TGTGCCAGCAGTTCGGACAGTCCAAGGGGCTACACCTTC.

The CDR3 reads CASSPFRDSSNEKLFF. Here the CDR3 DNA reads TGTGCCAGCTCACCATTCCGGGACAGCTCGAATGAAAAACTGTTTTTT. V is TRBV18 and J is TRBJ1-4; 7 bases match TRBD1. From germline, CDR1 is KGHSH and CDR2 LQKENI. V lost 2 bases, J lost 5 bases, and 8 bases stayed unmatched. This CDR3 comprises 16 residues.

The genes are TRBV5-1 and TRBJ2-3, with TRBD2 matching 7 bases. J lost 2 bases, V lost 0 bases, and 9 bases had no gene match. The CDR3 is 17 amino acids. The germline gives CDR1 SGHRS, CDR2 YFSETQ. The CDR3 DNA is TGCGCCAGCAGCTTGGGGGGAGAGAGCGGGAACACAGATACGCAGTATTTT. Residues: CASSLGGESGNTDTQYF. Using reference TRBV5-1 and TRBJ2-3 for the parts outside the CDR3, the full variable domain is KAGVTQTPRYLIKTRGQQVTLSCSPISGHRSVSWYQQTPGQGLQFLFEYFSETQRNKGNFPGRFSGRQFSNSRSEMNVSTLELGDSALYLCASSLGGESGNTDTQYFGPGTRLTVL.

This clone was recorded only once. The rearrangement joins TRBV11-3 to TRBJ2-5; 7 bases are shared with TRBD1. V lost 1 base, J lost 3 bases, and 5 bases stayed unmatched. CDR3 length equals 15 residues. CDR1 and CDR2 (germline): SGHNT, YENEEA. CDR3 in amino acids: CASSLGQGDEETQYF. CDR3 sequence (DNA): TGTGCCAGCAGCTTAGGGCAGGGGGACGAAGAGACCCAGTACTTC.

This chain joins TRBV28 and TRBJ2-5; 12 bases agree with TRBD1. V shed 11 bases, J shed 5 bases, and the junction held 12 bases outside the gene matches. Germline CDR1 is MDHEN and CDR2 is SYDVKM. The CDR3 has 15 residues. The CDR3 spells CAVIPGQGAGETQYF. The CDR3, as DNA: TGTGCCGTCATTCCGGGACAGGGGGCTGGGGAGACCCAGTACTTC. The variable domain in full, with the rest retrieved from reference TRBV28 and TRBJ2-5, is DVKVTQSSRYLVKRTGEKVFLECVQDMDHENMFWYRQDPGLGLRLIYFSYDVKMKEKGDIPEGYSVSREKKERFSLILESASTNQTSMYLCAVIPGQGAGETQYFGPGTRLLVL.

This chain uses TRBV4-3 with TRBJ2-3; 7 positions agree with TRBD2. V shed 4 bases and J 6 bases; nucleotides not matched to a gene: 19. This CDR3 is built from 18 residues. Germline values: CDR1 LGHNA, CDR2 YSLEER. The CDR3 reads CASSLVITSAGVGDTQYF. DNA of the CDR3: TGCGCCAGCAGCCTCGTTATAACTAGTGCGGGAGTAGGGGATACGCAGTATTTT.

The genes are TRBV9 and TRBJ2-5; possibly TRBD2 for D (5 bases). CDR3 length equals 15 residues. The V gene's germline CDR1 is SGDLS and CDR2 YYNGEE. V shed 3 bases and J shed 2 bases, with 14 bases lying between them. The CDR3 DNA reads as TGTGCCAGCAGCGGTGCGGTAGGGAGACAAGAGACCCAGTACTTC. Residues: CASSGAVGRQETQYF.

The chain couples TRBV7-2 to TRBJ2-5; TRBD1 is a possible D gene (5 bases). CDR3 size: 14 residues. V was pared by 0 bases and J by 7 bases, with 12 bases between. Germline assignment: CDR1 SGHTA and CDR2 FQGNSA. CDR3 protein: CASSLAQGTGTQYF. CDR3 sequence (DNA): TGTGCCAGCAGCTTAGCTCAGGGAACTGGGACCCAGTACTTC.

This clone has only a few counts. This chain joins TRBV12-3 or TRBV12-4 and TRBJ1-1; D remains unclear. This CDR3 is 13 amino acids long. The V and J ends lost 2 bases and 0 bases respectively, with 4 bases between them. CDR3 region: CASSLQLNTEAFF. The CDR3 nucleotides are TGTGCCAGCAGTTTACAGTTGAACACTGAAGCTTTCTTT.

The J gene is TRBJ1-3, the V gene TRBV30, with D possibly TRBD1 on 6 matching bases. Trimming left V 8 bases short and J 1 base short, with 15 bases between. Per the germline V gene, CDR1 is GTSNPN and CDR2 is SVGIG (reference sequence). The CDR3 runs 14 residues. This CDR3 is CANGQRGSGNTIYF. The DNA of the CDR3 is TGTGCCAATGGACAGAGAGGATCTGGAAACACCATATATTTT. Drawing the rest from reference TRBV30 and TRBJ1-3, the complete variable domain is SQTIHQWPATLVQPVGSPLSLECTVEGTSNPNLYWYRQAAGRGLQLLFYSVGIGQISSEVPQNLSASRPQDRQFILSSKKLLLSDSGFYLCANGQRGSGNTIYFGEGSWLTVV.

This clone has at least ten counts. The chain uses TRBV7-9 and TRBJ1-5; D is possibly TRBD1 (5 bases). Germline lookup yields CDR1 SEHNR and CDR2 FQNEAQ (reference sequence). V was clipped by 5 bases and J by 9 bases, with 14 bases between them. The CDR3 runs 13 residues. The CDR3 DNA follows: TGTGCCAGCAGCCCCTTTCAGGGTCCGCCCCAGCATTTT. Translating it yields CASSPFQGPPQHF.

The V gene is TRBV2, the J gene TRBJ1-2, with 8 nucleotides matching TRBD1. The CDR3 loop spans 15 amino acids. The J segment lost 7 bases and the V segment lost 0 bases, leaving 7 bases of the junction unmatched. Germline loops: CDR1 SNHLY, CDR2 FYNNEI. This CDR3 reads CASSEAPGGAGGYTF. Here the CDR3 DNA reads TGTGCCAGCAGTGAAGCGCCAGGGGGCGCCGGTGGCTACACCTTC. The full variable domain, with the rest looked up from reference TRBV2 and TRBJ1-2, is EPEVTQTPSHQVTQMGQEVILRCVPISNHLYFYWYRQILGQKVEFLVSFYNNEISEKSEIFDDQFSVERPDGSNFTLKIRSTKLEDSAMYFCASSEAPGGAGGYTFGSGTRLTVV.

The chain combines TRBV5-1 with TRBJ1-4; 8 bases match TRBD1. Trimming removed 0 bases from V and 8 bases from J; junction bases left unmatched: 9. The CDR3 spans 16 residues. Germline V gene lookup returns CDR1 SGHRS and CDR2 YFSETQ. CDR3 region: CASSLAGAGGLEKLFF. CDR3 DNA sequence: TGCGCCAGCAGCTTGGCCGGGGCAGGGGGCTTGGAAAAACTGTTTTTT.

The chain couples TRBV9 to TRBJ2-3, with D unresolved. Trimming took off 0 bases at V and 1 base at J, with 15 bases between the two ends. Germline-derived CDR1 and CDR2 are SGDLS and YYNGEE. This CDR3 has 17 residues. Here the CDR3 DNA reads TGTGCCAGCAGCGTAGCTGGGTCCTGGGCCGGCACAGATACGCAGTATTTT. The encoded protein is CASSVAGSWAGTDTQYF.

This chain links TRBV7-2 with TRBJ2-5; 13 positions match TRBD2. The CDR3 covers 13 residues. In germline, CDR1 is SGHTA, CDR2 FQGNSA. The V gene end was trimmed by 10 bases and the J gene end by 5 bases; junction bases not matched to a gene: 4. Here the CDR3 reads CATGLAGAETQYF. The CDR3 nucleotides read TGTGCCACCGGACTAGCGGGAGCGGAGACCCAGTACTTC.

The chain uses TRBV10-3 and TRBJ2-2, with 8 bases fitting TRBD2. Trimming took 6 bases from V and 4 from J; bases not matched to a gene: 1. The CDR3 sequence is 13 residues long. The germline V gene has CDR1 ENHRY and CDR2 SYGVKD. Here the CDR3 reads CAISLAGTGELFF. The CDR3 bases are TGTGCCATCAGCCTAGCGGGCACCGGGGAGCTGTTTTTT.

J is TRBJ2-1 and V is TRBV21-1; TRBD2, the table's D call, lacks a check against the DNA. TRBV21-1 is classified as a pseudogene. CDR3 length: 17 residues. As DNA, the CDR3 is TGTGCCAGCAGCGCTCGAAAGTGGGCGGGACCCTACAATGAGCAGTTCTTC. Its translation is CASSARKWAGPYNEQFF.

The chain has TRBV19 and TRBJ1-2; TRBD1 matches 7 bases. This CDR3 contains 15 residues. Germline CDR1 and CDR2: LNHDA and SQIVND (reference sequence). The ends lost 0 bases at V and 3 bases at J; junction bases unmatched: 4. CDR3 region: CASSIERTGDYGYTF. The CDR3 nucleotides read TGTGCCAGTAGTATAGAACGGACAGGAGACTATGGCTACACCTTC.